The rows below give T cell receptor beta chains drawn from one sample of a study of human T cells and chemical hapten exposure. TCRdb independently ran MiXCR on the RACE reads; one entry per CDR3 protein. The repertoire holds tens of thousands of distinct CDR3 sequences, 11% seen once, with under 4.5% in the top ten. The source material was whole blood, sampled in connection with sensitization to the hapten diphenylcyclopropenone (DPC). The receptors here all came from a woman aged 45 to 65 with alopecia areata. Some clones in this sample may be carry-over from other donors' samples. Each CDR3 is given with its conserved first and last residue. A D gene is named only where the DNA matches it firmly. Not every row has a clone size; where given, it reads once, few, many or a size class.

d_gene	abundance	v_gene	j_gene	CDR3aa	CDR3nt
NA	many	TRBV20-1	TRBJ1-1	CSASPHHREAFF	TGCAGTGCTAGCCCCCACCACCGTGAAGCTTTCTTT
NA	NA	TRBV7-2	TRBJ2-7	CASSLSTGLEQYF	TGTGCCAGCAGCCTCTCGACGGGTCTCGAGCAGTACTTC
NA	many	TRBV29-1	TRBJ2-3	CSVEQSTDTQYF	TGCAGCGTTGAACAGAGCACAGATACGCAGTATTTT
TRBD1	many	TRBV6-5	TRBJ1-1	CASSPTRDRGRGAFF	TGTGCCAGCAGTCCCACCCGGGACAGGGGGCGTGGAGCTTTCTTT
NA	NA	TRBV20-1	TRBJ2-4	CSARTPRGQGIAKNIQYF	TGCAGTGCTAGAACCCCGAGAGGGCAGGGGATAGCCAAAAACATTCAGTACTTC
TRBD2	NA	TRBV20-1	TRBJ2-3	CSARDGSGRAFWGTDTQYF	TGCAGTGCTAGAGATGGTAGCGGGAGGGCTTTCTGGGGCACAGATACGCAGTATTTT
NA	NA	TRBV28	TRBJ2-7	CASRNEKQYF	TGTGCCAGCAGGAACGAAAAGCAGTACTTC
TRBD2	few	TRBV10-3	TRBJ2-1	CAIRRLAEDNEQFF	TGTGCCATCAGAAGACTAGCGGAGGACAATGAGCAGTTCTTC
TRBD2	few	TRBV11-3	TRBJ2-1	CASSLRTSAQGLNEQFF	TGTGCCAGCAGCTTAAGGACTAGCGCCCAGGGTCTCAATGAGCAGTTCTTC
TRBD2	NA	TRBV28	TRBJ2-7	CASRVAGGGSYEQYF	TGTGCCAGCAGAGTAGCGGGAGGGGGCTCCTACGAGCAGTACTTC
NA	many	TRBV19	TRBJ1-3	CASSPLRVGGRQGNTIYF	TGTGCCAGTAGTCCTCTTAGGGTGGGAGGGCGCCAAGGAAACACCATATATTTT
NA	many	TRBV12-3/TRBV12-4	TRBJ2-1	CASSPPSWYNEQFF	TGTGCCAGCAGTCCCCCATCTTGGTACAATGAGCAGTTCTTC
NA	many	TRBV2	TRBJ2-7	CASKGVVIYEQYF	TGTGCCAGCAAAGGGGTGGTCATCTACGAGCAGTACTTC
TRBD1	many	TRBV12-3/TRBV12-4	TRBJ1-5	CASSLSRGARGPQHF	TGTGCCAGCAGTTTGAGCAGGGGGGCTCGTGGGCCCCAGCATTTT
TRBD1	few	TRBV30	TRBJ1-3	CACETGNGNTIYF	TGTGCCTGCGAGACAGGGAATGGAAACACCATATATTTT
TRBD2	few	TRBV29-1	TRBJ2-3	CSGAGTRSADTQYF	TGCAGCGGCGCCGGGACTAGGTCGGCAGATACGCAGTATTTT
TRBD2	few	TRBV12-3/TRBV12-4	TRBJ2-1	CASSRRTSGTSEQFF	TGTGCCAGCAGCCGAAGGACTAGCGGGACCTCTGAGCAGTTCTTC
TRBD2	many	TRBV7-3	TRBJ2-1	CASSPSGSTYNEQFF	TGTGCCAGCAGCCCAAGCGGGAGTACCTACAATGAGCAGTTCTTC
TRBD2	many	TRBV4-1	TRBJ2-3	CASSHGPSGTSTDTQYF	TGCGCCAGCAGCCATGGACCTAGCGGGACCAGCACAGATACGCAGTATTTT
TRBD2	many	TRBV20-1	TRBJ2-5	CSARDERGSRQETQYF	TGCAGTGCTAGAGATGAGCGGGGGAGCAGGCAAGAGACCCAGTACTTC
NA	many	TRBV5-6	TRBJ2-1	CASSLGPTGDTYNEQFF	TGTGCCAGCAGCTTGGGTCCCACGGGAGACACCTACAATGAGCAGTTCTTC
NA	many	TRBV5-4	TRBJ2-3	CASNRRGGGPHTQYF	TGTGCCAGTAATCGTAGGGGGGGAGGGCCACATACGCAGTATTTT
TRBD2	many	TRBV7-3	TRBJ2-1	CASSLTSGRFIYNEQFF	TGTGCCAGCAGCCTTACTAGCGGGAGGTTCATCTACAATGAGCAGTTCTTC
NA	few	TRBV20-1	TRBJ1-5	CSARSLTGFGQPQHF	TGCAGTGCTAGATCCTTGACAGGCTTCGGTCAGCCCCAGCATTTT
NA	NA	TRBV18	TRBJ1-1	CASSPSRGAVAFF	TGTGCCAGCTCGCCTAGTCGGGGCGCTGTAGCTTTCTTT
TRBD1	few	TRBV25-1	TRBJ1-4	CASSRDRSNEKLFF	TGTGCCAGCAGTCGGGACAGATCTAATGAAAAACTGTTTTTT
NA	few	TRBV29-1	TRBJ2-2	CSVGRLENTGELFF	TGCAGCGTTGGCCGACTAGAAAACACCGGGGAGCTGTTTTTT
TRBD2	many	TRBV19	TRBJ2-1	CASSSLGLAGDMGEQFF	TGTGCCAGTAGTAGCTTGGGACTAGCGGGAGATATGGGTGAGCAGTTCTTC
NA	many	TRBV6-2/TRBV6-3	TRBJ2-7	CASSYRQGYYEQYF	TGTGCCAGCAGTTACCGCCAGGGTTACTACGAGCAGTACTTC
NA	NA	TRBV10-3	TRBJ1-2	CAISEPGLEDGYTF	TGTGCCATCAGTGAGCCGGGACTCGAGGATGGCTACACCTTC
NA	many	TRBV21-1	TRBJ1-5	CAQGRDNQPQHF	TGTGCCCAGGGAAGGGACAATCAGCCCCAGCATTTT
NA	NA	TRBV20-1	TRBJ2-5	CSARRFTGETQYF	TGCAGTGCTAGGCGGTTCACAGGGGAGACCCAGTACTTC
NA	few	TRBV9	TRBJ2-1	CASSETSYNEQFF	TGTGCCAGCAGCGAGACCTCCTACAATGAGCAGTTCTTC
NA	many	TRBV6-5	TRBJ2-7	CASRPAGPSYEQYF	TGTGCCAGCAGACCCGCCGGACCATCCTACGAGCAGTACTTC
NA	many	TRBV4-1	TRBJ2-7	CASSQAGQGTDEQYF	TGCGCCAGCAGCCAAGCTGGGCAGGGCACGGACGAGCAGTACTTC
NA	many	TRBV20-1	TRBJ1-1	CSARAGRATGAFF	TGCAGTGCGAGAGCAGGTAGGGCGACCGGGGCTTTCTTT
TRBD1	few	TRBV28	TRBJ2-7	CASSLGYPGQVTSYEQYF	TGTGCCAGCAGTTTAGGGTACCCGGGACAGGTAACCTCCTACGAGCAGTACTTC
NA	many	TRBV20-1	TRBJ1-4	CSARDTLTNEKLFF	TGCAGTGCTAGAGATACCCTAACTAATGAAAAACTGTTTTTT
NA	many	TRBV29-1	TRBJ1-1	CSVEPNMGTEAFF	TGCAGCGTTGAACCTAACATGGGAACTGAAGCTTTCTTT
NA	few	TRBV12-3/TRBV12-4	TRBJ2-1	CASSSILGSSSYNEQFF	TGTGCCAGCAGCTCGATACTCGGGAGCTCCTCCTACAATGAGCAGTTCTTC
TRBD1	many	TRBV7-9	TRBJ2-1	CASSSTGGNEQFF	TGTGCCAGCAGCTCGACAGGGGGCAATGAGCAGTTCTTC
NA	NA	TRBV28	TRBJ1-5	CASSTVQGLSNQPQHF	TGTGCCAGCAGTACCGTACAGGGCCTTAGCAATCAGCCCCAGCATTTT
TRBD2	few	TRBV9	TRBJ2-4	CASSKEAGVKNIQYF	TGTGCCAGCAGCAAGGAAGCGGGAGTCAAAAACATTCAGTACTTC
NA	NA	TRBV7-9	TRBJ2-1	CASTLAEALNEQFF	TGTGCCAGCACCTTAGCTGAGGCCCTCAATGAGCAGTTCTTC
NA	many	TRBV4-1	TRBJ2-7	CASSQDARDTSSYEQYF	TGCGCCAGCAGCCAAGATGCGAGGGACACCAGCTCCTACGAGCAGTACTTC
NA	few	TRBV20-1	TRBJ1-1	CSAVGSTEAFF	TGCAGTGCTGTGGGGAGCACTGAAGCTTTCTTT
NA	NA	TRBV7-6	TRBJ2-1	CASSLEGGSYNEQFF	TGTGCCAGCAGCTTAGAAGGGGGGAGCTACAATGAGCAGTTCTTC
NA	many	TRBV28	TRBJ1-2	CASSRGDYGYTF	TGTGCCAGCAGCCGCGGGGACTATGGCTACACCTTC
NA	NA	TRBV11-2	TRBJ1-2	CASSESTTQGVYTF	TGTGCCAGCAGCGAAAGTACTACTCAGGGAGTCTACACCTTC
TRBD2	NA	TRBV5-1	TRBJ2-5	CASSFGLDQETQYF	TGCGCCAGCAGCTTCGGACTAGATCAAGAGACCCAGTACTTC
NA	many	TRBV5-1	TRBJ2-2	CASSLEVQVTGELFF	TGCGCCAGCAGCTTGGAAGTTCAGGTCACCGGGGAGCTGTTTTTT
NA	NA	TRBV28	TRBJ2-5	CASSSSGTPEGTQYF	TGTGCCAGCAGTAGCTCCGGGACACCCGAAGGGACCCAGTACTTC
NA	few	TRBV18	TRBJ2-5	CASSGGPTETQYF	TGTGCCAGCTCTGGGGGGCCGACAGAGACCCAGTACTTC
TRBD1	NA	TRBV28	TRBJ2-7	CASSRQGRNEQYF	TGTGCCAGCAGTCGACAGGGTAGGAACGAGCAGTACTTC
TRBD2	many	TRBV5-6	TRBJ2-1	CASSLISGTYNEQFF	TGTGCCAGCAGCTTGATTAGCGGGACCTACAATGAGCAGTTCTTC
NA	few	TRBV7-9	TRBJ2-5	CASTLKGTTDQETQYF	TGTGCCAGCACCCTTAAGGGGACGACTGACCAAGAGACCCAGTACTTC
NA	NA	TRBV5-4	TRBJ2-5	CASRIGGQETQYF	TGTGCCAGCAGGATAGGCGGACAAGAGACCCAGTACTTC
NA	NA	TRBV7-2	TRBJ2-1	CASSLAGWDNEQFF	TGTGCCAGCAGCTTAGCGGGATGGGACAATGAGCAGTTCTTC
NA	NA	TRBV6-2/TRBV6-3	TRBJ2-5	CASSRPPGETQYF	TGTGCCAGCAGCCGCCCCCCGGGCGAGACCCAGTACTTC